This T cell receptor (beta chain) came from a study of T-cell reconstitution after alpha-beta-depleted transplantation in children. Study-level findings and limits: Recipient T cells and thymic progenitors that survived gave rise to the high TCRbeta diversity observed at day 60 in some patients.

Preparing the TCRbeta library involved the use of unique molecular identifiers. TCRdb redid the calling of the PCR reads with MiXCR, one entry per CDR3 protein. The table records about 500,000 distinct CDR3 sequences, 10% to 12% of them present only once. Germline assignment: CDR1 SGHDN and CDR2 FVKESK. This CDR3 region has 17 residues. V lost 4 bases to trimming and J lost 0 bases; unmatched junction nucleotides: 11. As regards this clonotype: What it binds is not known.

The sequence came from a female patient under 10 years old who had a stem cell transplant for aplastic anemia, so the T cells may come from the graft donor. The V and J genes are TRBV14 and TRBJ2-7; 8 bases line up with TRBD1. Sequences were derived from PBMCs, mostly from graft donor cells, sampled 180 days after TCRalphabeta/CD19-depleted stem cell transplant. As DNA, the CDR3 is TGTGCCAGCAGCCCCCTCGGCGGGACAGGCGACTCCTACGAGCAGTACTTC. Its translation is CASSPLGGTGDSYEQYF.